The source of this T cell receptor (beta chain) is a study of T cell responses to AZD1222 COVID-19 vaccine. Repertoires were generated with immunoSEQ multiplex PCR, while TCRdb's copy carries only in-frame clones and drops some. The sample contains 100,000 to 120,000 clones, around nine tenths of which appear only once. Second-dose intervals near 4 or 12 weeks were combined. Notes on this clone: Its antigen is unknown.

Study observations and caveats: Clonal diversity was possibly underestimated, and white British individuals and females predominated among donors. Without day 14 samples, only post-peak T cell repertoires were studied. The study identified only a handful of AZD1222 recipients as seropositive at baseline.

CDR3 length: 17 amino acids. The germline gives CDR1 SGHNT, CDR2 YYREEE (reference sequence). V lost 0 bases and J lost 7, with 23 bases in between. The V call is TRBV5-4, the J call TRBJ2-7; the D call may be TRBD1 or TRBD2 (5 bases each). Material: peripheral blood, obtained 28 days after the second AZD1222 dose. This TCR came from an adult who received the AZD1222 COVID-19 vaccine. The CDR3 bases are TGTGCCAGCAGCTTGGCCACCGGGACCCGTTCTATGGGTGAGCAGTACTTC. Translation: CASSLATGTRSMGEQYF.